This T cell receptor (beta chain) stems from a study of molecular identifiers for immune sequencing clone quantification. V was trimmed by 8 bases and J by 5 bases, leaving 13 bases between them. The germline CDR1 and CDR2 sequences are MNHEY and SVGEGT. There are 12 residues in the CDR3. Study-level results: Barcodes shared by identical TCR molecules could lead to underestimated sizes of highly expanded clones.

Naive CD8 T cells, phenotype CD8+CD4-CCR7+CD45RA+, were sorted. TCRdb analysed the PCR reads with MiXCR anew, one entry per CDR3 protein. The sample lists 85,000 to 100,000 distinct CDR3 sequences, about 24% occurring once. This clonotype was picked up a small number of times. No antigen is known for it. The chain has TRBV6-2 or TRBV6-3 and TRBJ2-7, with TRBD1 as a possible D gene (6 bases). Input material: naive CD8+ T cells from blood, with Jurkat cell RNA spiked in. Sample subset: FACS-sorted CD8+CD4-CCR7+CD45RA+ naive T cells. This clonotype originated in a human donor in good health. Some libraries in this study had Jurkat cell RNA spiked in. CDR3 loop: CASGWTAHEQYF. The CDR3 DNA reads as TGTGCCAGCGGGTGGACAGCACACGAGCAGTACTTC.